This T cell receptor beta chain was captured by sequencing in a study of cytomegalovirus exposure and HLA in healthy donors. With respect to this clone: Its target is unknown.

Study results and caveats: The listing of 150 or so TCR beta chains classed them as cytomegalovirus-associated. A few of the chains that were CMV-associated were confirmed in vitro to be specific for CMV antigens. A later analysis showed that HLA-associated TCR beta chains had undergone more clonal expansion than equally common others.

With 60 Vbeta and 13 Jbeta primers, the PCR was carried out. Produced via immunoSEQ multiplex PCR; TCRdb's table is partial and in-frame only. The sample lists over 65,000 clones, roughly four fifths occurring once. At the time of sampling, donors were nominally healthy, though unrecorded immune exposures were likely. This clonotype originated in a human donor in good health. The sample taken for sequencing was PBMCs.

The DNA for the CDR3 is TGCGCCAGCAGCCAAGGGACCAGCGGTTCACCCCTCCACTTT. This codes for CASSQGTSGSPLHF. The gene calls are TRBV4-3 and TRBJ1-6; D uncertain. Germline CDR1 reads LGHNA; CDR2 reads YSLEER. V shed 1 base and J shed 9 bases, with 10 bases lying between them. This CDR3 is 14 amino acids long.